This TCR beta chain was profiled in a study of CD8+CD57+ T cells in acquired aplastic anemia. Study information: Sorted CD4+ and CD8+ cells yielded DNA averaging around 3.2 ug. Points from the study as a whole: Any difference that existed in CD8+ Simpson's diversity between patients and controls was not significant. Almost 30 sequences, all CD8+ CDR3, were shared between patients and controls.

Remarks on this clonotype: Antigen specificity is unknown.

Both TCR beta VDJ combination and CDR3 sequence profiling were carried out. Genomic DNA was the template for this profiling. TCRdb redid the calling of the reads with MiXCR, one entry per CDR3 protein. In the table there are 150,000 or so distinct CDR3 sequences, about 48% of which are singletons. Patients chosen for sequencing had shown CD8+CD57+ cell expansion by flow cytometry. No therapy had been given to the patients at the time of blood sampling. This CDR3 region has 13 residues. CDR1 is DFQATT and CDR2 is SNEGSKA in the germline V gene (reference sequence). V lost 3 bases, J lost 5 bases, and 4 bases stayed unmatched.

Sequenced input: sorted CD4+, CD8+, or CD8+CD57+ T cells (not recorded which) from PBMCs. V and J are TRBV20-1 and TRBJ1-2; 9 bases line up with TRBD1. This TCR derives from a human donor with aplastic anemia. CDR3 protein: CSASRDRVYGYTF. CDR3 bases: TGCAGTGCTAGCCGGGACAGGGTTTATGGCTACACCTTC.